The clone carrying this T cell receptor beta chain occurred a few times. This entry comes from a study of early T cells in non-severe SARS-CoV-2 infection. Trimming stripped 3 bases from V and 1 base from J, with 15 bases between. CDR3 size: 16 residues. Germline V gene lookup returns CDR1 MNHEY and CDR2 SMNVEV (reference sequence). Unique molecular identifiers were attached to individual cDNA molecules. From the 5' RACE reads, TCRdb called clonotypes with MiXCR, one entry per CDR3 protein. The sample holds around 110,000 distinct CDR3 sequences; 11% are singletons and the top ten take about 7.6%. The sample taken for sequencing was whole blood. The gene calls are TRBV27 and TRBJ1-2; TRBD1 might be the D (5 bases). The clonotype comes from an adult who was a healthcare worker with PCR-confirmed SARS-CoV-2 infection or an uninfected control (not recorded which). The CDR3 is CASSFRRGSYNYGYTF. The CDR3 bases are TGTGCCAGCAGTTTTCGACGGGGGAGTTATAACTATGGCTACACCTTC.